This T cell receptor (beta chain) stems from a study of blood T cell repertoires in COVID-19. Only in-frame clones appear in the TCRdb table, and some are missing; sequencing was by immunoSEQ multiplex PCR. Of approximately 110,000 clones in the sample, less than 85% were seen once. There are 17 residues in the CDR3. Per germline, CDR1 SGHRS and CDR2 YFSETQ. V lost 2 bases and J lost 0, with 14 bases in between. The clonotype comes from a human donor in a cohort sampled during active or convalescent COVID-19. The sequenced material came from peripheral blood. The chain combines TRBV5-1 with TRBJ1-4; D not resolved. In nucleotides, the CDR3 is TGCGCCAGCAGCTTAACACAGCTTACCACAACTAATGAAAAACTGTTTTTT. Its protein is CASSLTQLTTTNEKLFF.